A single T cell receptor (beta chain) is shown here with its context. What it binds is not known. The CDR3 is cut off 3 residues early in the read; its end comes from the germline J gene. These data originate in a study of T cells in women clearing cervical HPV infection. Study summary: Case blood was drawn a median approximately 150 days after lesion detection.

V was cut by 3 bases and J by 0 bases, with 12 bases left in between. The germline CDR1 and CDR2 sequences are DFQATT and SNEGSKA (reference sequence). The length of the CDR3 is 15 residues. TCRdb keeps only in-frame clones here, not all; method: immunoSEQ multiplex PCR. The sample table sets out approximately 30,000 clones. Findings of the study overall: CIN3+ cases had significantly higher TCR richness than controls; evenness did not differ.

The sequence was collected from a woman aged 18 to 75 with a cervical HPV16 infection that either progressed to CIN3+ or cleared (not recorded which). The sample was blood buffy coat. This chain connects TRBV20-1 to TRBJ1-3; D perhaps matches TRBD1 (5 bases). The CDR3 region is CSARGGPTSGNTIYF. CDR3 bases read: TGCAGTGCTAGGGGGGGACCGACCTCTGGAAACACC.